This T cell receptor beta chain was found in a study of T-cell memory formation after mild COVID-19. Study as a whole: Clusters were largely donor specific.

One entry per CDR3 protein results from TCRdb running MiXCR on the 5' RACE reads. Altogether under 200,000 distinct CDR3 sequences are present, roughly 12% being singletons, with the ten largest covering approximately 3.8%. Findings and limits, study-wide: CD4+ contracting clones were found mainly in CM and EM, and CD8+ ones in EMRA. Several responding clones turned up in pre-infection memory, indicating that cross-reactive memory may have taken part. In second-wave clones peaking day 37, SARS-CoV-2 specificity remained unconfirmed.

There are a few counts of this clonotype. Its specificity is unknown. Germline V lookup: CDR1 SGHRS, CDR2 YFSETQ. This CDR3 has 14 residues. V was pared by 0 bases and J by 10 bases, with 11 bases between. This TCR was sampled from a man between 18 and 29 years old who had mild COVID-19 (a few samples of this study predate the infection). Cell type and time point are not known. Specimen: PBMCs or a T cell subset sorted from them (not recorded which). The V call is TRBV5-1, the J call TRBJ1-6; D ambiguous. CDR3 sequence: CASSLGVQESPLHF. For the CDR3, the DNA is TGCGCCAGCAGCTTGGGGGTGCAGGAGTCACCCCTCCACTTT. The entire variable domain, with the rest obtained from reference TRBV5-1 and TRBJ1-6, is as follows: KAGVTQTPRYLIKTRGQQVTLSCSPISGHRSVSWYQQTPGQGLQFLFEYFSETQRNKGNFPGRFSGRQFSNSRSEMNVSTLELGDSALYLCASSLGVQESPLHFGNGTRLTVT.